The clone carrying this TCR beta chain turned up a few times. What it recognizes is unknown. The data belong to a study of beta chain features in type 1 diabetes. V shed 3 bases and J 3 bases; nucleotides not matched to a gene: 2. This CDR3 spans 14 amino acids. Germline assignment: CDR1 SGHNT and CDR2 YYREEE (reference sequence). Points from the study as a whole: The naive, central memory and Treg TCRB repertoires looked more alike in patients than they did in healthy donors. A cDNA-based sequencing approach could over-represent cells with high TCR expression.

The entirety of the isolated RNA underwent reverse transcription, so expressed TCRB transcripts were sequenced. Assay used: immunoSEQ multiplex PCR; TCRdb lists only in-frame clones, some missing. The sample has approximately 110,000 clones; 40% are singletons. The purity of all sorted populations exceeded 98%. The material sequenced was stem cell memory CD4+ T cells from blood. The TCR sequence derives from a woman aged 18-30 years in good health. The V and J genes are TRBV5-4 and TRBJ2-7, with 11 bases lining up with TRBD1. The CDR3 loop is CASSWGTGGYEQYF. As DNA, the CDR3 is TGTGCCAGCAGCTGGGGGACAGGGGGCTACGAGCAGTACTTC.